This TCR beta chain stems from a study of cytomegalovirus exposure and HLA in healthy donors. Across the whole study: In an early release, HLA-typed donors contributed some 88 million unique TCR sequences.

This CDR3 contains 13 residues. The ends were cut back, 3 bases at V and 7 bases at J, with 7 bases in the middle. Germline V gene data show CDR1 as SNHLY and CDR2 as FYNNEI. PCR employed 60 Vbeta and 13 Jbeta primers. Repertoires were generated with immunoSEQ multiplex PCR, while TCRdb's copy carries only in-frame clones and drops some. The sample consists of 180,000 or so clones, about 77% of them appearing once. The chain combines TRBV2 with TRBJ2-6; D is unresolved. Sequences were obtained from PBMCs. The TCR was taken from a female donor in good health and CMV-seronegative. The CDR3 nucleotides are TGTGCCAGCAGTGACCTGGCCGCCAACGTCCTGACTTTC. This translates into CASSDLAANVLTF.